This TCR beta chain was found in a study of T-cell memory formation after mild COVID-19. TCRdb called the 5' RACE reads again in MiXCR, with one record for every CDR3 protein. The data contain 310,000 or so distinct CDR3 sequences, roughly 15% of them singletons. With regard to this clonotype: Antigen: not known.

Findings of the study overall: The finding that pre-infection memory included some responding clones suggested that cross-reactive memory joined.

The sample comprised PBMCs or a T cell subset sorted from them (not recorded which). The receptor was isolated from a man aged 18-30 years who had mild COVID-19 (a few samples of this study predate the infection). Cell type and time point are not known.

The CDR3 spells CASSKGAPSYNEQFF. The CDR3 DNA reads TGTGCCAGTAGTAAGGGGGCCCCATCCTACAATGAGCAGTTCTTC. The J gene is TRBJ2-1, the V gene TRBV19; 7 bases align to TRBD1. CDR1 LNHDA and CDR2 SQIVND come from the germline V gene (reference sequence). The CDR3 length is 15 residues. J gave up 1 base and V 4 bases, and 4 bases lay outside the gene matches.